This is a list of T cell receptor beta chains from one sample in a study of blood T cell repertoires in COVID-19. Data came from immunoSEQ multiplex PCR; TCRdb stores just in-frame clones and leaves some out. The sample lists about 270,000 clones; 86% were seen once. Sequenced: peripheral blood. The receptor source for this set is an older woman who had recovered from COVID-19. The CDR3 runs from the conserved cysteine through the conserved F or W. A D gene is named only where the DNA matches it firmly. Clone size, where shown, is once, few, many, or a class for clones that have expanded.

v_gene	d_gene	j_gene	len	abundance	CDR3aa	CDR3nt
TRBV12-3/TRBV12-4	NA	TRBJ1-5	13	NA	CASSLGQGQPQHF	TGTGCCAGCAGTTTAGGGCAGGGACAGCCCCAGCATTTT
TRBV27	TRBD2	TRBJ2-2	14	NA	CASRTSGNTGELFF	TGTGCCAGTCGGACTAGCGGTAACACCGGGGAGCTGTTTTTT
TRBV6-2/TRBV6-3	NA	TRBJ1-5	15	NA	CASSTSGGHNQPQHF	TGTGCCAGCAGTACCTCGGGGGGGCACAATCAGCCCCAGCATTTT
TRBV7-2	TRBD1	TRBJ1-5	14	NA	CASSLGTGNQPQHF	TGTGCCAGCAGCTTAGGGACAGGGAATCAGCCCCAGCATTTT
TRBV15	TRBD2	TRBJ2-1	16	NA	CATSRTGTITYNEQFF	TGTGCCACCAGCAGGACCGGGACTATAACCTACAATGAGCAGTTCTTC
TRBV3-1/TRBV3-2	NA	TRBJ2-2	11	NA	CASKGAGELFF	TGTGCCAGCAAAGGGGCCGGGGAGCTGTTTTTT
TRBV7-2	TRBD2	TRBJ2-5	15	NA	CASSLGSGGAWTQYF	TGTGCCAGCAGCTTAGGGAGCGGGGGGGCTTGGACCCAGTACTTC
TRBV6-6	TRBD2	TRBJ2-1	20	NA	CASSSPRELAGGPAYNEQFF	TGTGCCAGCAGCTCCCCTCGGGAACTAGCGGGGGGGCCTGCGTACAATGAGCAGTTCTTC
TRBV3-1/TRBV3-2	NA	TRBJ1-3	15	NA	CASSPDSNSGNTIYF	TGTGCCAGCAGCCCGGACAGTAACTCTGGAAACACCATATATTTT
TRBV10-3	NA	TRBJ1-1	13	few	CAIAGTRDTEAFF	TGTGCCATCGCCGGTACGAGGGACACTGAAGCTTTCTTT
TRBV27	NA	TRBJ2-4	14	once	CASPGTGSKNIQYF	TGTGCCAGCCCCGGGACTGGATCCAAAAACATTCAGTACTTC
TRBV19	TRBD1	TRBJ2-7	14	once	CASRAGTGTYEQYF	TGTGCCAGTAGGGCCGGGACAGGGACCTACGAGCAGTACTTC
TRBV6-5	TRBD1	TRBJ1-6	14	NA	CASRGTGPGSPLHF	TGTGCCAGCAGGGGGACAGGGCCCGGCTCACCCCTCCACTTT
TRBV6-5	TRBD1	TRBJ1-2	13	NA	CASRTTGEYGYTF	TGTGCCAGCAGGACCACAGGGGAATATGGCTACACCTTC
TRBV7-2	TRBD1	TRBJ2-5	14	NA	CASSLAQGAKTQYF	TGTGCCAGCAGCTTAGCTCAGGGGGCAAAGACCCAGTACTTC
TRBV7-3	TRBD2	TRBJ2-5	15	NA	CASSLTSGGRTTQYF	TGTGCCAGCAGCCTTACTAGCGGGGGCCGTACAACCCAGTACTTC
TRBV2	NA	TRBJ1-4	15	NA	CASSGEGATNEKLFF	TGTGCCAGCAGCGGGGAGGGCGCAACTAATGAAAAACTGTTTTTT
TRBV3-1/TRBV3-2	TRBD1	TRBJ1-2	16	NA	CASSQRSRDSNYGYTF	TGTGCCAGCAGCCAACGATCGCGGGACAGTAATTATGGCTACACCTTC
TRBV28	NA	TRBJ2-4	21	NA	CASSLGRGQGWLAGAKNIQYF	TGTGCCAGCAGTTTGGGTAGGGGGCAGGGTTGGCTAGCGGGAGCCAAAAACATTCAGTACTTC
TRBV19	NA	TRBJ2-2	15	NA	CASSLPDLIPGELFF	TGTGCCAGTAGTCTCCCGGACTTGATCCCCGGGGAGCTGTTTTTT
TRBV18	NA	TRBJ2-1	14	NA	CATPARQDYNEQFF	TGTGCCACCCCCGCCCGGCAGGACTACAATGAGCAGTTCTTC
TRBV7-9	TRBD1	TRBJ2-5	15	NA	CASSSPTGGTETQYF	TGTGCCAGCAGCTCCCCGACAGGGGGCACAGAGACCCAGTACTTC
TRBV7-3	TRBD1	TRBJ1-1	15	NA	CASSLMGQGNTEAFF	TGTGCCAGCAGCCTAATGGGACAGGGGAACACTGAAGCTTTCTTT
TRBV7-8	TRBD2	TRBJ2-1	14	NA	CASSRFLGGNEQFF	TGTGCCAGCAGCCGCTTTTTGGGGGGGAATGAGCAGTTCTTC
TRBV28	TRBD1	TRBJ2-7	15	NA	CASFPTGGFDYEQYF	TGTGCCAGTTTTCCCACAGGGGGCTTTGACTACGAGCAGTACTTC
TRBV5-4	NA	TRBJ2-7	14	NA	CASSPIPRVYEQYF	TGTGCCAGCAGCCCAATCCCCAGGGTCTACGAGCAGTACTTC
TRBV27	NA	TRBJ2-4	12	NA	CASSSGQRIQYF	TGTGCCAGCAGTTCAGGACAGAGGATTCAGTACTTC
TRBV6-6	NA	TRBJ2-4	16	NA	CASNPSRVRAKNIQYF	TGTGCCAGCAACCCCAGCCGGGTGAGGGCCAAAAACATTCAGTACTTC
TRBV19	TRBD1	TRBJ2-3	15	NA	CASTSGTGNTDTQYF	TGTGCCAGTACCTCCGGGACAGGGAACACAGATACGCAGTATTTT
TRBV28	TRBD2	TRBJ2-7	15	once	CASSSRTSGHYEQYF	TGTGCCAGCAGTTCCCGGACTAGCGGCCACTACGAGCAGTACTTC
TRBV9	NA	TRBJ1-3	14	NA	CASGGTGSGNTIYF	TGTGCCAGCGGAGGAACTGGGTCTGGAAACACCATATATTTT
TRBV7-3	TRBD2	TRBJ2-1	17	NA	CASSPTTSGVLSNEQFF	TGTGCCAGCAGCCCGACGACTAGCGGGGTTCTCTCCAATGAGCAGTTCTTC
TRBV5-5	TRBD2	TRBJ2-3	16	NA	CASSPLWRGDTDTQYF	TGTGCCAGCAGCCCCCTCTGGCGGGGGGACACAGATACGCAGTATTTT
TRBV12-3/TRBV12-4	NA	TRBJ1-5	11	few	CASSAGQPQHF	TGTGCCAGCAGTGCAGGTCAGCCCCAGCATTTT
TRBV18	TRBD1	TRBJ2-5	14	NA	CASSPGQVKETQYF	TGTGCCAGCTCACCAGGACAGGTTAAAGAGACCCAGTACTTC
TRBV5-1	TRBD1	TRBJ1-2	15	NA	CASSRLGQGNYGYTF	TGCGCCAGCAGCAGGCTAGGACAGGGTAACTATGGCTACACCTTC
TRBV28	NA	TRBJ2-3	13	NA	CASRSSPSDTQYF	TGTGCCAGCAGATCCTCTCCTTCCGATACGCAGTATTTT
TRBV6-4	TRBD1	TRBJ1-1	13	NA	CASSGDRGTEAFF	TGTGCCAGCAGTGGGGACAGGGGCACTGAAGCTTTCTTT
TRBV19	NA	TRBJ2-7	14	NA	CASSQDSRLYEQYF	TGTGCCAGTAGTCAGGACAGTAGACTCTACGAGCAGTACTTC
TRBV7-3	NA	TRBJ2-2	15	NA	CASSLTWGVTGELFF	TGTGCCAGCAGCTTAACGTGGGGGGTCACCGGGGAGCTGTTTTTT
TRBV9	NA	TRBJ2-1	12	NA	CASSATPFEQFF	TGTGCCAGCAGTGCGACTCCCTTTGAGCAGTTCTTC
TRBV7-6	TRBD1	TRBJ1-3	15	NA	CASSPRAGGGNTIYF	TGTGCCAGCAGCCCGAGGGCAGGGGGAGGAAACACCATATATTTT
TRBV7-9	TRBD2	TRBJ2-3	15	once	CASSLSLSGGDTQYF	TGTGCCAGCAGCTTGAGCCTGTCGGGAGGAGATACGCAGTATTTT
TRBV6-2/TRBV6-3	TRBD2	TRBJ2-5	16	NA	CASSYRLAGHQETQYF	TGTGCCAGCAGTTACCGGCTAGCGGGGCACCAAGAGACCCAGTACTTC
TRBV10-3	NA	TRBJ1-2	15	NA	CAISELLTGSYGYTF	TGTGCCATCAGTGAGCTCTTAACAGGCTCTTATGGCTACACCTTC